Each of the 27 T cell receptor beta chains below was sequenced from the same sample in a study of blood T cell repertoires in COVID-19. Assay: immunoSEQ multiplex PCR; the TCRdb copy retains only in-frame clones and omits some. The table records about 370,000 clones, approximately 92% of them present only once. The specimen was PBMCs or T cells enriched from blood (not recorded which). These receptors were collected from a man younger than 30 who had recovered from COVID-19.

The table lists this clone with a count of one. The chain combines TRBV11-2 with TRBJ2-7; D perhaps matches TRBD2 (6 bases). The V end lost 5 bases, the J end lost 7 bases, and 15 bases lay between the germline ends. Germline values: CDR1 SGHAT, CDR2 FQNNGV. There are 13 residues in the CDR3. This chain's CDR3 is CASSRQEGSEQYF. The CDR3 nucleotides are TGTGCCAGCAGCCGTCAGGAGGGAAGTGAGCAGTACTTC.

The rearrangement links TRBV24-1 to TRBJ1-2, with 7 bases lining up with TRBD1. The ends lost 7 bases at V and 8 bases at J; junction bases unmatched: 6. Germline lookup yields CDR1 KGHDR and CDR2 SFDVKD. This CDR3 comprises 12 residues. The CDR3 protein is CATRGTVGGYTF. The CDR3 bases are TGTGCCACCAGAGGGACAGTCGGGGGCTACACCTTC.

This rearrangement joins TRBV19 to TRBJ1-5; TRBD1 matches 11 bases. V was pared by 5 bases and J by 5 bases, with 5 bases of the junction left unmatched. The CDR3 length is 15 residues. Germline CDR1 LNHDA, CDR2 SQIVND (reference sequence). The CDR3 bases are TGTGCCAGTAGTGCGGGGGACAGGGGGTATCAGCCCCAGCATTTT. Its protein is CASSAGDRGYQPQHF.

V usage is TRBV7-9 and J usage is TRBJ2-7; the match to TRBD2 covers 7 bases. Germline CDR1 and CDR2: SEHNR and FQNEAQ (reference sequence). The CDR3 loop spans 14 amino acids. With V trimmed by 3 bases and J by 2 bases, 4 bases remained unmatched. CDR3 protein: CASSLGGSTYEQYF. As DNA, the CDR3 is TGTGCCAGCAGCTTGGGCGGGAGCACCTACGAGCAGTACTTC.

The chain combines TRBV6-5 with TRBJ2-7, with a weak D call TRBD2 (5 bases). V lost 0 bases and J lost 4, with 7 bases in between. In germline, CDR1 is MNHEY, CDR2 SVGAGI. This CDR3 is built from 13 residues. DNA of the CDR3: TGTGCCAGCAGTTACTCGAGGGCATACGAGCAGTACTTC. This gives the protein CASSYSRAYEQYF.

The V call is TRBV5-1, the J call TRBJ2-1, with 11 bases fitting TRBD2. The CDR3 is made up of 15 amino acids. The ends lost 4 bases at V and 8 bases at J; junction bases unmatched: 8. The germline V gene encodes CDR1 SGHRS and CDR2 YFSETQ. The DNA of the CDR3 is TGCGCCAGCAGCGATACTAGCGGGAGTTTCTATGAGCAGTTCTTC. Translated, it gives CASSDTSGSFYEQFF.

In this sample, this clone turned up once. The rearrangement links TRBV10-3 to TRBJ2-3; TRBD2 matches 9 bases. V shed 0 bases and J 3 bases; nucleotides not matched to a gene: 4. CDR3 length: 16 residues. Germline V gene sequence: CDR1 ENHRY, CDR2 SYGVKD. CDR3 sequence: CAISESGAGGTDTQYF. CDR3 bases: TGTGCCATCAGTGAGTCTGGAGCGGGGGGAACAGATACGCAGTATTTT.

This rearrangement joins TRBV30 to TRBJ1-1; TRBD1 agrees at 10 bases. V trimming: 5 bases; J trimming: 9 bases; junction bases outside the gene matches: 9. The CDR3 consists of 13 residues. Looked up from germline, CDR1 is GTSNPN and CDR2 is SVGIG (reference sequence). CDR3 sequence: CAWGSDRGLQAFF. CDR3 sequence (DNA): TGTGCCTGGGGTTCCGACAGGGGGCTACAAGCTTTCTTT. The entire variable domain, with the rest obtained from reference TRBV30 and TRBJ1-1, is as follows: SQTIHQWPATLVQPVGSPLSLECTVEGTSNPNLYWYRQAAGRGLQLLFYSVGIGQISSEVPQNLSASRPQDRQFILSSKKLLLSDSGFYLCAWGSDRGLQAFFGQGTRLTVV.

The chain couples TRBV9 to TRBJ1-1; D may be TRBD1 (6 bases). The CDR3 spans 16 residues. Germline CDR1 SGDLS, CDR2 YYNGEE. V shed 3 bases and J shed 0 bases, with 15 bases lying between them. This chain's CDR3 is CASSAGTGTLNTEAFF. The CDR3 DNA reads TGTGCCAGCAGCGCCGGGACCGGGACACTGAACACTGAAGCTTTCTTT.

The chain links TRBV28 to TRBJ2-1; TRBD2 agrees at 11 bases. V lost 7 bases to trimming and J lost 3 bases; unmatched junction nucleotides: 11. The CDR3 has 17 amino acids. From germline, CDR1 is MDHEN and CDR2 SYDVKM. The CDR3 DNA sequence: TGTGCCAGCATCTCGGAGGCTAGCGGGAGGATCTACAATGAGCAGTTCTTC. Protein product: CASISEASGRIYNEQFF.

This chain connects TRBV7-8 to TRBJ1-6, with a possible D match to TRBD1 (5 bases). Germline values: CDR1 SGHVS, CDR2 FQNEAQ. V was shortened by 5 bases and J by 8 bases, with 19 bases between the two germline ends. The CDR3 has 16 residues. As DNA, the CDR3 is TGTGCCAGCAGCCAAGCGTGGCAGGGTTATCATTCACCCCTCCACTTT. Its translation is CASSQAWQGYHSPLHF.

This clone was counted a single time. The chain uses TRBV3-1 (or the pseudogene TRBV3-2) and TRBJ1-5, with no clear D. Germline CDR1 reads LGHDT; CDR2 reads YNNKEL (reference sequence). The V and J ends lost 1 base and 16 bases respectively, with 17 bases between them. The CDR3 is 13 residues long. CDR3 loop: CASSQGRPNAGHF. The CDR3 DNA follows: TGTGCCAGCAGCCAAGGACGCCCTAACGCGGGACATTTT.

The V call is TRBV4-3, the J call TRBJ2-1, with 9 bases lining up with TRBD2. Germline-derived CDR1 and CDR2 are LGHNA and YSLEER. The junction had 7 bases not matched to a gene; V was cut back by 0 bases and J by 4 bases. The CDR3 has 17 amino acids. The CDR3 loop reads CASSQDGASGIYNEQFF. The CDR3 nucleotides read TGCGCCAGCAGCCAAGATGGGGCTAGCGGGATTTACAATGAGCAGTTCTTC.

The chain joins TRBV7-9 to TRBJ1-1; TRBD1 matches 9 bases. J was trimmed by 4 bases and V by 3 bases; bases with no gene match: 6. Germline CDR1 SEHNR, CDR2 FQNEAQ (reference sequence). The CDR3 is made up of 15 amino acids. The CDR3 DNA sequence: TGTGCCAGCAGCTTGGGGACAGGGAGGCTCACTGAAGCTTTCTTT. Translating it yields CASSLGTGRLTEAFF.

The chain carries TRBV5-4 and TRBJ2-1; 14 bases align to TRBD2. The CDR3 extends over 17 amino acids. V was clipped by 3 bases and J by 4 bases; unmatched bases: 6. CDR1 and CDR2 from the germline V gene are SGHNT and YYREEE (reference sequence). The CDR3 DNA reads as TGTGCCAGCAGCTCGGGACTAGCGGGAGTGACATACAATGAGCAGTTCTTC. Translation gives CASSSGLAGVTYNEQFF. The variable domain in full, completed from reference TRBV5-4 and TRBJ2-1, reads ETGVTQSPTHLIKTRGQQVTLRCSSQSGHNTVSWYQQALGQGPQFIFQYYREEENGRGNFPPRFSGLQFPNYSSELNVNALELDDSALYLCASSSGLAGVTYNEQFFGPGTRLTVL.

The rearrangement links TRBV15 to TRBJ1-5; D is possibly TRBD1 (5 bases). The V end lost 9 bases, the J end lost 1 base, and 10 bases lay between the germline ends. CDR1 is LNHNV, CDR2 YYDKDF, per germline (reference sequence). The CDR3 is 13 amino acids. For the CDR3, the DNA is TGTGCCACTTCACAGGAGAGCAATCAGCCCCAGCATTTT. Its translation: CATSQESNQPQHF.

CDR3 in amino acids: CASSQDFVTGRSGYTF. As DNA, the CDR3 is TGTGCCAGCAGCCAAGATTTTGTGACAGGCAGGTCGGGCTACACCTTC. This sequence joins TRBV3-1 (or the pseudogene TRBV3-2) and TRBJ1-2; possibly TRBD1 for D (6 bases). V dropped 0 bases and J dropped 8 bases, with 19 bases sitting between them. Germline assignment: CDR1 LGHDT and CDR2 YNNKEL (reference sequence). The length of the CDR3 is 16 residues.

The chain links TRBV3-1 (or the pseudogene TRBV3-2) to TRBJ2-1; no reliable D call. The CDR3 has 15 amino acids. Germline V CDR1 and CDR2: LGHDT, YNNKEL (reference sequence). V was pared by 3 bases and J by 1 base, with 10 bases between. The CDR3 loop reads CASSQVSVSYNEQFF. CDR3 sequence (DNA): TGTGCCAGCAGCCAGGTGAGCGTATCCTACAATGAGCAGTTCTTC.

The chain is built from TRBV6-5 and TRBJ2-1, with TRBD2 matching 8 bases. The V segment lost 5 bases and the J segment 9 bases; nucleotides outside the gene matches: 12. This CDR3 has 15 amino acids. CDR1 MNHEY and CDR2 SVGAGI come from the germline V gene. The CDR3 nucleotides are TGTGCCAGCAGTAAAACTAGCGGAGGGGTACTTGAGCAGTTCTTC. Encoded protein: CASSKTSGGVLEQFF.

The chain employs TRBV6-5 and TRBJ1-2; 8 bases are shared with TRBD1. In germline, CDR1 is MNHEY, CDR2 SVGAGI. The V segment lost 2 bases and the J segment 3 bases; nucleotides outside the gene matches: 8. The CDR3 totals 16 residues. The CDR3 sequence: CASSYVGTGGDYGYTF. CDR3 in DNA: TGTGCCAGCAGTTACGTCGGGACAGGTGGCGACTATGGCTACACCTTC.

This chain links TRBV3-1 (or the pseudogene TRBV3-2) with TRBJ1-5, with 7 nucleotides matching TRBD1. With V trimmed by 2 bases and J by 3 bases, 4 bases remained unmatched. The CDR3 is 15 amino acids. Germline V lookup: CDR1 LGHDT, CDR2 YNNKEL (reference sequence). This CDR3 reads CASSQSDRANQPQHF. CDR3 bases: TGTGCCAGCAGCCAATCAGACAGGGCCAATCAGCCCCAGCATTTT.

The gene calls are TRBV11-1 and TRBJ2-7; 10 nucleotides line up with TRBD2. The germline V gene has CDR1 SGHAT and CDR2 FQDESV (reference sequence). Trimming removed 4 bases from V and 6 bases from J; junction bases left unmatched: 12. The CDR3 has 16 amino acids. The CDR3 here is CASSSPSGSIGTEQYF. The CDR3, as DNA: TGTGCCAGCAGCTCGCCTAGCGGGAGCATCGGGACCGAGCAGTACTTC. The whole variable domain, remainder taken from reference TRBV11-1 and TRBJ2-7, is EAEVAQSPRYKITEKSQAVAFWCDPISGHATLYWYRQILGQGPELLVQFQDESVVDDSQLPKDRFSAERLKGVDSTLKIQPAELGDSAMYLCASSSPSGSIGTEQYFGPGTRLTVT.

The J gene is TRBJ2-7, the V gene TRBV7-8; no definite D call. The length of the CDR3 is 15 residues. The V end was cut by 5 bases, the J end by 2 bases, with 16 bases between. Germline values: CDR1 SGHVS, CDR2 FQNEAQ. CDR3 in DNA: TGTGCCAGCAGCGTAACCCAGGCTCCTACCTACGAGCAGTACTTC. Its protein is CASSVTQAPTYEQYF.

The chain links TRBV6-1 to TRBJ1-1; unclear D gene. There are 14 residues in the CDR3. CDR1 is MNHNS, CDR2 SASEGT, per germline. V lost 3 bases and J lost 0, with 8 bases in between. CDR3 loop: CASSDPSMNTEAFF. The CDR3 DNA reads TGTGCCAGCAGTGATCCGTCTATGAACACTGAAGCTTTCTTT.

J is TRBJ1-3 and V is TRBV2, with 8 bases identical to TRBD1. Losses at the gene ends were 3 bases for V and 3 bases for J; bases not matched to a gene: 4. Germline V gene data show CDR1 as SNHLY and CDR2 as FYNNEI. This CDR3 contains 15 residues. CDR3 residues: CASSEDRAVGNTIYF. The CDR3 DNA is TGTGCCAGCAGTGAGGACAGGGCAGTTGGAAACACCATATATTTT.

The CDR3 nucleotides are TGCGCCAGCAGCTTGGAACCTGGGGGCCCCGTATCGGAGACCCAGTACTTC. Translating it yields CASSLEPGGPVSETQYF. The chain combines TRBV5-1 with TRBJ2-5; perhaps TRBD1 as D (6 bases). Germline-derived CDR1 and CDR2 are SGHRS and YFSETQ. The CDR3 contains 17 residues. Trimming took 0 bases from V and 5 from J, leaving 20 bases between them.

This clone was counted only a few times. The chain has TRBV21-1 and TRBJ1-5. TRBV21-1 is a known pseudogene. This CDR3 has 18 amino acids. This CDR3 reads CASRHNVGGLVGKEPQHF. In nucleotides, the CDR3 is TGTGCCAGCAGGCACAACGTCGGGGGGCTAGTGGGGAAAGAGCCCCAGCATTTT.